This T cell receptor beta chain was captured in a study of T-cell memory formation after mild COVID-19. As for the study in general: For the most part, TCR clusters were specific to one donor. Study-wide results and limits: Researchers report contracting CD4+ clones mostly in CM and EM, with CD8+ clones in EMRA.

The V end was cut by 6 bases, the J end by 0 bases, with 13 bases between. CDR3 length: 14 amino acids. Looked up from germline, CDR1 is SQVTM and CDR2 is ANQGSEA. This clonotype has a count of ten or more. Its antigen is unknown. It was 5'RACE with constant-segment primers that produced the TCR alpha and TCR beta cDNA libraries, which carried sample barcodes and UMIs. Each CDR3 protein gets one entry after TCRdb re-called the 5' RACE reads with MiXCR. The sample yields some 340,000 distinct CDR3 sequences, roughly 13% seen once. The sequenced material came from PBMCs or a T cell subset sorted from them (not recorded which). This sequence joins TRBV29-1 and TRBJ2-3; TRBD2 is a possible D gene (6 bases). This sequence originates from a man aged 18 to 30 who had mild COVID-19 (a few samples of this study predate the infection). Cell type and time point are not known. CDR3 loop: CSVGTLISTDTQYF. The CDR3 DNA follows: TGCAGCGTGGGGACTCTAATAAGCACAGATACGCAGTATTTT.